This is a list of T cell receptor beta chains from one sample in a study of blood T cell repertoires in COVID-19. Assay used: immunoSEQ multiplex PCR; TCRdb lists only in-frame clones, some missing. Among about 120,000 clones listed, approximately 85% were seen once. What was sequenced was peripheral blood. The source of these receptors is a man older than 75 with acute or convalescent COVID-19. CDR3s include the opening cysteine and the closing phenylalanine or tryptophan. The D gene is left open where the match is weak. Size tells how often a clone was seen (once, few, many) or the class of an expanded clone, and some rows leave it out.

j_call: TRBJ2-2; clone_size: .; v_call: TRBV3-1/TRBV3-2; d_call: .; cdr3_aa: CASGWTANTGELFF; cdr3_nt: TGTGCCAGCGGATGGACAGCGAACACCGGGGAGCTGTTTTTT
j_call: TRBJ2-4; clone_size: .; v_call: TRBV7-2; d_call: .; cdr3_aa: CASSLRQINGNIQYF; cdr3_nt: TGTGCCAGCAGCCTGCGACAGATAAATGGAAACATTCAGTACTTC
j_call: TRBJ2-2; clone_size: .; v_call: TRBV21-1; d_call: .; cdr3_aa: CASSKGGLAGAGELFF; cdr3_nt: TGTGCCAGCAGCAAAGGTGGACTAGCGGGTGCCGGGGAGCTGTTTTTT
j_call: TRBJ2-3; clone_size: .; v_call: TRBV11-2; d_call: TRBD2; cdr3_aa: CASSLEAGGSPTQYF; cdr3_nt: TGTGCCAGCAGCTTAGAAGCGGGAGGGTCCCCCACGCAGTATTTT
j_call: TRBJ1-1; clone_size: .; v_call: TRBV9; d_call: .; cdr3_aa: CASSGASDTEAFF; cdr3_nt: TGTGCCAGCAGCGGGGCCTCGGACACTGAAGCTTTCTTT
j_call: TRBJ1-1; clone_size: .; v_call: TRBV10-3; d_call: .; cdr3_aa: CAISPPGERGTEAFF; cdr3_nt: TGTGCCATCAGTCCTCCAGGGGAGCGGGGCACTGAAGCTTTCTTT
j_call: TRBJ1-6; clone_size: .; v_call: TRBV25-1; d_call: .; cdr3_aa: CASYSSKRLNSPLHF; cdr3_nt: TGTGCCAGCTATTCCTCAAAGAGACTTAATTCACCCCTCCACTTT
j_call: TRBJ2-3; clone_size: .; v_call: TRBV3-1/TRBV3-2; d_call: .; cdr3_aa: CASSQRLLSGSSTDTQYF; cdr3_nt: TGTGCCAGCAGCCAAAGGCTTTTATCCGGGAGCTCCACAGATACGCAGTATTTT
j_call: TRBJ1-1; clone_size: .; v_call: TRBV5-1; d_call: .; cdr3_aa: CASSQTGTEAFF; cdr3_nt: TGCGCCAGCAGCCAGACGGGGACTGAAGCTTTCTTT
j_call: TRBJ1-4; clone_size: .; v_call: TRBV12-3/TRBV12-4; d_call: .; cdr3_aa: CASRGQKNEKLFF; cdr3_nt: TGTGCCAGCCGAGGACAGAAAAATGAAAAACTGTTTTTT
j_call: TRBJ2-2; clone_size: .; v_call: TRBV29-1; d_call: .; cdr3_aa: CSVDPTDTGELFF; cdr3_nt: TGCAGCGTTGATCCCACGGACACCGGGGAGCTGTTTTTT
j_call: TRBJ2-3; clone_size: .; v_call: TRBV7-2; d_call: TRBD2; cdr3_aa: CASSSLAGGPGDTQYF; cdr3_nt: TGTGCCAGCAGCTCCCTAGCGGGGGGTCCCGGAGATACGCAGTATTTT
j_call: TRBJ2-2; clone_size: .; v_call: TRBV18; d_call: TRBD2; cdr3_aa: CASSPGTRITGELFF; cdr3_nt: TGTGCCAGCTCACCGGGGACTAGAATCACCGGGGAGCTGTTTTTT
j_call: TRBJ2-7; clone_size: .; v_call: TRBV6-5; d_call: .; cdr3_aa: CASSLDSRYEQYF; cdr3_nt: TGTGCCAGCAGCCTAGACAGTCGGTACGAGCAGTACTTC
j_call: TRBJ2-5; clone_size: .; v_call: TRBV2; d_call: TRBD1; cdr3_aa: CASTRGRQETQYF; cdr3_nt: TGTGCCAGCACCAGGGGGCGACAAGAGACCCAGTACTTC
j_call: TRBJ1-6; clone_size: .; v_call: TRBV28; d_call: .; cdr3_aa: CASRSWRGGENSPLHF; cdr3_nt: TGTGCCAGCAGATCTTGGAGAGGGGGAGAAAATTCACCCCTCCACTTT
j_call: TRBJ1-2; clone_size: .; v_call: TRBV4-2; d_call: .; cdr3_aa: CASSQDLRVIYGYTF; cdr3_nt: TGTGCCAGCAGCCAAGATCTCCGGGTCATCTATGGCTACACCTTC
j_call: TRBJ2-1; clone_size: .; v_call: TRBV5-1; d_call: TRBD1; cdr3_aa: CASSTGQASYNEQFF; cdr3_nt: TGCGCCAGCAGCACCGGACAGGCCTCCTACAATGAGCAGTTCTTC
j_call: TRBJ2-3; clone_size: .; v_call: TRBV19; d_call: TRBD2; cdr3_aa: CASSPGGDSQNTQYF; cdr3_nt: TGTGCCAGTAGTCCGGGGGGGGATAGCCAAAATACGCAGTATTTT
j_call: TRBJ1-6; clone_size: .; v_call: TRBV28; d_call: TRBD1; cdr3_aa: CASSRGQVYNSPLHF; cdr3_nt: TGTGCCAGCAGCCGAGGACAGGTCTATAATTCACCCCTCCACTTT
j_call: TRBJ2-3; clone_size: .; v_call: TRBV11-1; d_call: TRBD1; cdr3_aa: CASSRGETGGPDTQYF; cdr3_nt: TGTGCCAGCAGCAGAGGGGAGACAGGGGGCCCAGATACGCAGTATTTT
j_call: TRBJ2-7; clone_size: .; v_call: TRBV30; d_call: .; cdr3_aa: CAWVPPGECHEQYF; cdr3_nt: TGTGCCTGGGTCCCGCCAGGGGAATGCCACGAGCAGTACTTC
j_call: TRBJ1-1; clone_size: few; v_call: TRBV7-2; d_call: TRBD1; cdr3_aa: CASSRIGQGEAFF; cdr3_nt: TGTGCCAGCAGCCGAATCGGACAGGGTGAAGCTTTCTTT
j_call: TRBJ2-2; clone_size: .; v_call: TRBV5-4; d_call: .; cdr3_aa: CASSLWANTNTGELFF; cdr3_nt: TGTGCCAGCAGCTTGTGGGCTAATACAAACACCGGGGAGCTGTTTTTT
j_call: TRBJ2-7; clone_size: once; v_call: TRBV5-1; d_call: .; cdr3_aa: CASSAWTDYEQYF; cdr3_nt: TGCGCCAGCAGCGCCTGGACAGACTACGAGCAGTACTTC
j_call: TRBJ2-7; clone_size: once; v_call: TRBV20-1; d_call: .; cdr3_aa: CSASPGPPYEQYF; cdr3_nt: TGCAGTGCTAGTCCAGGTCCCCCCTACGAGCAGTACTTC
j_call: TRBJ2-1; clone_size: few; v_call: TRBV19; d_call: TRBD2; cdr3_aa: CAKGLAGSLYEQFF; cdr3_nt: TGTGCCAAAGGTCTAGCGGGATCATTGTATGAGCAGTTCTTC
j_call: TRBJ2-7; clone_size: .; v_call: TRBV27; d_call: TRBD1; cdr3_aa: CASSDRVYEQYF; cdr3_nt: TGTGCCAGCAGTGACAGGGTTTACGAGCAGTACTTC
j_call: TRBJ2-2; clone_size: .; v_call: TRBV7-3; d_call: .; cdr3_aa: CASSPGLVSNTGELFF; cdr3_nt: TGTGCCAGCAGCCCGGGACTGGTTTCGAACACCGGGGAGCTGTTTTTT
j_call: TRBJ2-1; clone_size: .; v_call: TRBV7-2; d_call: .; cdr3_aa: CASKFGYNEQFF; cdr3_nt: TGTGCCAGCAAATTCGGCTACAATGAGCAGTTCTTC
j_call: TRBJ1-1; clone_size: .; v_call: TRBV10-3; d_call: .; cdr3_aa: CAISESGQTAAEAFF; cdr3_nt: TGTGCCATCAGTGAGTCCGGACAGACGGCAGCTGAAGCTTTCTTT
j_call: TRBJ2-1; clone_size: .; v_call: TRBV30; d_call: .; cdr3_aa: CAWSRVSNEQFF; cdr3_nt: TGTGCCTGGAGCCGCGTTAGCAATGAGCAGTTCTTC
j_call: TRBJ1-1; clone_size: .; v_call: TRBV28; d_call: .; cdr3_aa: CASSPGGGLNTEAFF; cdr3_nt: TGTGCCAGCAGCCCCGGAGGCGGCTTGAACACTGAAGCTTTCTTT
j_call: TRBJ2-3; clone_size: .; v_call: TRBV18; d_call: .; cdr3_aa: CASSLYTDTQYF; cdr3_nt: TGTGCCAGCTCACTTTACACAGATACGCAGTATTTT
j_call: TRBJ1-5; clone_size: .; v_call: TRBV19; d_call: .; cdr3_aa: CASQMGGGGQPQHF; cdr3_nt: TGTGCCAGCCAGATGGGGGGAGGAGGGCAGCCCCAGCATTTT
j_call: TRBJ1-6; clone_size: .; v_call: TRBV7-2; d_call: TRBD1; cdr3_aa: CASSLPGTASNSPLHF; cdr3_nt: TGTGCCAGCAGCTTACCAGGGACAGCCTCTAATTCACCCCTCCACTTT
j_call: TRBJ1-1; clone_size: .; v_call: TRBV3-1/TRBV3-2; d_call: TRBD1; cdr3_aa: CASSQGITGGAAAFF; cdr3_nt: TGTGCCAGCAGCCAAGGGATAACAGGGGGCGCGGCTGCTTTCTTT
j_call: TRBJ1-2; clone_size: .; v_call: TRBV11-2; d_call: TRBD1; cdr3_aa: CASSRGTGGAYGYTF; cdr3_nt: TGTGCCAGCAGTCGAGGGACAGGGGGCGCGTATGGCTACACCTTC
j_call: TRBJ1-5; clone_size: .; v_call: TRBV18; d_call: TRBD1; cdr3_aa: CASSPTGGYQPQHF; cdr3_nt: TGTGCCAGCTCACCGACAGGGGGCTATCAGCCCCAGCATTTT
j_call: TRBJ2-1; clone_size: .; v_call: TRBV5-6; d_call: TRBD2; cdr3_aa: CASSLTSGSYNEQFF; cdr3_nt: TGTGCCAGCAGCTTGACTAGCGGTTCCTACAATGAGCAGTTCTTC
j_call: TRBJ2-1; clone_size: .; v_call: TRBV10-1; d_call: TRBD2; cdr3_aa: CASSGGGNEQFF; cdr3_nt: TGCGCCAGTTCGGGGGGAGGCAATGAGCAGTTCTTC
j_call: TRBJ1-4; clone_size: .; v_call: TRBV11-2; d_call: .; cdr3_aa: CASSLLEGTPNEKLFF; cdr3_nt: TGTGCCAGCAGCCTACTTGAGGGGACACCGAATGAAAAACTGTTTTTT
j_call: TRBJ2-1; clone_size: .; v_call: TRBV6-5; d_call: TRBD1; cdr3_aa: CASSMDRGSYNEQFF; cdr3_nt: TGTGCCAGCAGTATGGACAGGGGGTCCTACAATGAGCAGTTCTTC
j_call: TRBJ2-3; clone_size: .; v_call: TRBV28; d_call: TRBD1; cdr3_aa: CASILQGAFDTQYF; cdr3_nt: TGTGCCAGCATCCTACAGGGGGCGTTCGATACGCAGTATTTT
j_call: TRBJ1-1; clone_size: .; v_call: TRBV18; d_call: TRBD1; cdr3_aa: CASSPGTGLFTEAFF; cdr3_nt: TGTGCCAGCTCACCCGGGACAGGGTTGTTCACTGAAGCTTTCTTT
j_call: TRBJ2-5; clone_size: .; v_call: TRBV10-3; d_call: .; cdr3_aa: CAISARSETQYF; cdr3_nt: TGTGCCATCAGTGCAAGGAGCGAGACCCAGTACTTC
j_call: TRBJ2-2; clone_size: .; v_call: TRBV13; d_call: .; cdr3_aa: CASSVGRRKTTGELFF; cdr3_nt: TGTGCCAGCAGCGTAGGGAGGAGGAAGACCACCGGGGAGCTGTTTTTT
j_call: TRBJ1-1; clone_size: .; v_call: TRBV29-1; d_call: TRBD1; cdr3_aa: CSVAGGGPYTEAFF; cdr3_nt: TGCAGCGTTGCAGGGGGCGGGCCTTACACTGAAGCTTTCTTT
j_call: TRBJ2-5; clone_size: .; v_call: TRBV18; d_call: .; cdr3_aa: CASSPPKETQYF; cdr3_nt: TGTGCCAGCTCACCACCTAAAGAGACCCAGTACTTC
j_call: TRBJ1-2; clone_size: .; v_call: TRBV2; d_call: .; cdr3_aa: CARDLRGGYTF; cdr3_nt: TGTGCCAGAGACCTAAGGGGTGGCTACACCTTC
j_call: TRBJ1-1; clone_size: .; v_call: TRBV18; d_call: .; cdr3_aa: CASSRQGNTEAFF; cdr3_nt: TGTGCCAGCTCGCGTCAGGGGAACACTGAAGCTTTCTTT
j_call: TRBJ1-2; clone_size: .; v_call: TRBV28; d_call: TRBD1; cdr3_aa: CASSGLGTGGYGYTF; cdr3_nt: TGTGCCAGCTCTGGTCTTGGGACAGGGGGTTATGGCTACACCTTC